A single sample is the source of the 23 T cell receptor beta chains below, sequenced in a study of cytomegalovirus exposure and HLA in healthy donors. This table comes from immunoSEQ multiplex PCR, and its TCRdb copy is limited to in-frame clones, with some not included. This sample has more than 95,000 clones, with roughly 95% found just once. Source material: PBMCs. These receptor sequences come from a man aged 18 to 35 in good health and CMV-seronegative.

This clone was counted once. V gene TRBV7-3 combines with J gene TRBJ2-2; 9 bases are shared with TRBD1. The CDR3 sequence is 12 residues long. CDR1 and CDR2 from the germline V gene are SGHTA and FQGTGA. With 8 bases clipped from V and 10 bases from J, the junction kept 5 bases outside the gene matches. The CDR3 DNA is TGTGCCAGCGGACAGGGGTCCGAGGAGCTGTTTTTT. It codes for CASGQGSEELFF.

The J gene is TRBJ2-7, the V gene TRBV9; weak D call: TRBD2 (6 bases). The CDR3 has 14 amino acids. The germline gives CDR1 SGDLS, CDR2 YYNGEE. Trimming took 0 bases from V and 3 from J, leaving 10 bases between them. CDR3 sequence: CASSVGGGIYEQYF. The CDR3, as DNA: TGTGCCAGCAGCGTAGGTGGAGGGATCTACGAGCAGTACTTC.

In its sample, this clone was seen once. V gene TRBV6-5 combines with J gene TRBJ1-2; 7 bases align to TRBD1. Germline CDR1 and CDR2: MNHEY and SVGAGI. The CDR3 consists of 13 residues. Unmatched junction bases numbered 5, after V lost 3 bases and J lost 7 bases. The CDR3 region has the DNA TGTGCCAGCAGTTATACAGGGGCGGGTGGCTACACCTTC. Translated: CASSYTGAGGYTF.

This clone has just one count. Here the CDR3 reads CASDPGVSTGELFF. The CDR3 DNA is TGTGCCAGCGACCCGGGAGTGAGCACCGGGGAGCTGTTTTTT. The rearrangement uses TRBV2 and TRBJ2-2; D is perhaps TRBD2 (6 bases). Germline CDR1 and CDR2: SNHLY and FYNNEI. This CDR3 is 14 amino acids long. The ends were cut back, 8 bases at V and 4 bases at J, with 14 bases in the middle.

This CDR3 reads CSVGLTGSHYGYTF. CDR3 in DNA: TGCAGCGTGGGATTGACAGGGTCTCACTATGGCTACACCTTC. The gene calls are TRBV29-1 and TRBJ1-2; 7 bases are a match to TRBD1. Germline V CDR1 and CDR2: SQVTM, ANQGSEA. The CDR3 is 14 amino acids. Trimming cost V 6 bases and J 3 bases; bases outside gene matches: 10.

The chain is built from TRBV7-3 and TRBJ2-1; 9 nucleotides agree with TRBD2. From germline, CDR1 is SGHTA and CDR2 FQGTGA. CDR3 length: 16 residues. With V trimmed by 3 bases and J by 7 bases, 10 bases remained unmatched. For the CDR3, the DNA is TGTGCCAGCAGCTTGATCATAGCGGGAGTTGTGAATGAGCAGTTCTTC. Amino acids: CASSLIIAGVVNEQFF.

The chain has TRBV27 and TRBJ1-1; no definite D call. V lost 6 bases to trimming and J lost 5 bases, with 13 bases between them. The CDR3 runs 13 residues. Germline loops: CDR1 MNHEY, CDR2 SMNVEV (reference sequence). As DNA, the CDR3 is TGTGCCAGCAGAACCCCAGGAGGGACTGAAGCTTTCTTT. Protein sequence: CASRTPGGTEAFF.

The J gene is TRBJ2-5, the V gene TRBV4-3; the match to TRBD2 covers 10 bases. Germline V gene data show CDR1 as LGHNA and CDR2 as YSLEER. The CDR3 consists of 15 residues. J gave up 1 base and V 1 base, and 0 bases lay outside the gene matches. CDR3 bases: TGCGCCAGCAGCCAAGGGACTAGCGGCCAAGAGACCCAGTACTTC. Amino acids: CASSQGTSGQETQYF.

A single count supports this clone. The chain combines TRBV9 with TRBJ2-1, with 9 bases identical to TRBD2. The V and J ends lost 0 bases and 4 bases, in that order; junction bases with no gene match: 8. The V gene's germline CDR1 is SGDLS and CDR2 YYNGEE. CDR3 length equals 17 residues. The DNA for the CDR3 is TGTGCCAGCAGCGTAGCGGGAGCGGGAGGAGCGTACAATGAGCAGTTCTTC. Encoded protein: CASSVAGAGGAYNEQFF.

The gene calls are TRBV2 and TRBJ1-4, with 9 nucleotides matching TRBD1. The V gene end was trimmed by 6 bases and the J gene end by 8 bases; junction bases not matched to a gene: 13. Germline CDR1 SNHLY, CDR2 FYNNEI. The length of the CDR3 is 16 residues. Written as DNA, the CDR3 is TGTGCCAGCAGGTACACCCAGCGGGACAGGGACGAAAAACTGTTTTTT. The encoded protein is CASRYTQRDRDEKLFF.

The chain combines TRBV15 with TRBJ2-5; no clear D gene. Germline CDR1 reads LNHNV; CDR2 reads YYDKDF (reference sequence). This CDR3 has 13 residues. Trimming cost V 7 bases and J 5 bases, with 14 bases left between them. CDR3 sequence reads: CATTPGLWETQYF. The CDR3 region has the DNA TGTGCCACCACCCCCGGGTTGTGGGAGACCCAGTACTTC.

The rearrangement joins TRBV5-1 to TRBJ2-1, with 13 bases fitting TRBD2. The trim removed 0 bases at V and 0 bases at J, leaving 6 bases unmatched. The CDR3 has 19 amino acids. Germline CDR1 is SGHRS and CDR2 is YFSETQ. CDR3 in amino acids: CASSLVGTSGTSSYNEQFF. Written as DNA, the CDR3 is TGCGCCAGCAGCTTGGTTGGGACTAGCGGGACTAGCTCCTACAATGAGCAGTTCTTC.

The V call is TRBV19, the J call TRBJ2-3; maybe TRBD1 (6 bases). The CDR3 is 15 residues long. V lost 3 bases and J lost 0, with 10 bases in between. The germline CDR1 and CDR2 sequences are LNHDA and SQIVND (reference sequence). The CDR3 reads CASSMGARSTDTQYF. The CDR3 DNA is TGTGCCAGTAGTATGGGGGCAAGGAGCACAGATACGCAGTATTTT.

This clone occurred many times. The chain recombines TRBV28 with TRBJ2-1; the match to TRBD1 covers 9 bases. The CDR3 length is 13 residues. After removal of 5 bases from V and 7 bases from J, the junction contained 3 bases not matched to a gene. Germline V gene data show CDR1 as MDHEN and CDR2 as SYDVKM. CDR3 loop: CASSPGTGNEQFF. The CDR3 region has the DNA TGTGCCAGCAGTCCCGGGACAGGGAATGAGCAGTTCTTC.

The chain recombines TRBV19 with TRBJ2-7, with a tentative D call TRBD1 (6 bases). The germline V gene encodes CDR1 LNHDA and CDR2 SQIVND (reference sequence). The CDR3 spans 15 residues. Trimming removed 10 bases from V and 3 bases from J, with 22 bases in between. This chain's CDR3 is CATSTLGQILYEQYF. In nucleotides, the CDR3 is TGTGCCACTTCGACCCTAGGACAGATTCTCTACGAGCAGTACTTC.

The chain joins TRBV6-1 to TRBJ1-2; D gene ambiguous. V gave up 2 bases and J gave up 4 bases, with 5 bases separating them. There are 12 residues in the CDR3. The germline V gene has CDR1 MNHNS and CDR2 SASEGT. The chain's CDR3 is CASSEQVYGYTF. In DNA, the CDR3 is TGTGCCAGCAGTGAACAGGTCTATGGCTACACCTTC.

V is TRBV20-1 and J is TRBJ2-7; TRBD1 agrees at 7 bases. The length of the CDR3 is 11 residues. Germline CDR1 and CDR2: DFQATT and SNEGSKA (reference sequence). CDR3 sequence reads: CGRQGKAEQYF. The CDR3 region has the DNA TGCGGCCGACAGGGCAAGGCCGAGCAGTACTTC.

The chain has TRBV6-9 and TRBJ2-7; D might be TRBD2 (6 bases). In germline, CDR1 is MNHGY, CDR2 SVAAGI. V was pared by 4 bases and J by 9 bases, with 13 bases between. This CDR3 has 12 residues. The CDR3 region is CASSSRGRVQYF. The CDR3 nucleotides read TGTGCCAGCAGTTCGCGGGGTAGGGTGCAGTACTTC.

The gene calls are TRBV19 and TRBJ1-2; perhaps TRBD1 as D (6 bases). V dropped 10 bases and J dropped 5 bases, with 14 bases sitting between them. Germline V CDR1 and CDR2: LNHDA, SQIVND (reference sequence). The CDR3 extends over 12 amino acids. In DNA, the CDR3 is TGTGCCACCAGAGGGGGAGTTTATGGCTACACCTTC. Translation gives CATRGGVYGYTF.

The chain links TRBV30 to TRBJ1-5, with no clear D. Germline V gene lookup returns CDR1 GTSNPN and CDR2 SVGIG (reference sequence). This CDR3 is built from 13 residues. V lost 2 bases and J 2 bases, leaving 7 bases between the germline ends. The chain's CDR3 is CAWSMGGNQPQHF. CDR3 bases: TGTGCCTGGAGTATGGGAGGCAATCAGCCCCAGCATTTT.

This chain connects TRBV6-4 to TRBJ2-6; D not certain. This CDR3 has 15 residues. Germline V gene sequence: CDR1 MRHNA, CDR2 SNTAGT. Trimming removed 2 bases at V and 0 bases at J, with 5 bases between. The CDR3 coding sequence is TGTGCCAGCAGTGACCTTAGCTCTGGGGCCAACGTCCTGACTTTC. The encoded protein is CASSDLSSGANVLTF.

The chain recombines TRBV4-3 with TRBJ2-7; D perhaps matches TRBD2 (5 bases). Germline V lookup: CDR1 LGHNA, CDR2 YSLEER. Trimming stripped 0 bases from V and 4 bases from J, with 10 bases between. This CDR3 contains 14 residues. The DNA of the CDR3 is TGCGCCAGCAGCCAAGATCGGGGTAGTTACGAGCAGTACTTC. Its protein product is CASSQDRGSYEQYF.

DNA of the CDR3: TGCGCCAGCAGCCTTAACCTTCAAGCGGCGGACTATGGCTACACCTTC. Translated: CASSLNLQAADYGYTF. The chain employs TRBV4-3 and TRBJ1-2; D gene unclear. Trimming took 4 bases from V and 3 from J, leaving 18 bases between them. The CDR3 length is 16 residues. Germline V gene lookup returns CDR1 LGHNA and CDR2 YSLEER.